Detailed here is one T cell receptor beta chain. This receptor's antigen is unknown. There are no base qualities to consult, and no much larger clone falls within one base. For sequencing of the TCRbeta CDR3 region, genomic DNA was extracted from the sorted cells. TCRbeta CDR3 regions were sequenced using the immunoSEQ Assay. As stored in TCRdb, this immuneACCESS dataset retains in-frame rearrangements with V and J assigned. A fraction of the clones does not appear; measured against another copy, unresolved V genes explain less than half of the discrepancy, and the remainder lacks a known reason. This sample comprises 70,000 to 85,000 clones, approximately 90% of them detected only once. The ten top clones hold 1.3% of the sample. Patients with autoimmune disease history or receiving systemic immunosuppression were excluded from the trial. In every dose cohort, peripheral blood was drawn for TCR sequencing at baseline, cycle 4 day 1, and cycle 7 day 1. Samples came from an open-label, multicenter, first-in-human phase I dose-escalation trial of ivuxolimab. Adults with locally advanced or metastatic melanoma, renal cell, hepatocellular, or head and neck squamous cell carcinoma were enrolled in the trial. Before TCR sequencing, CD4+ and CD8+ T cells were separately sorted from peripheral blood.

This sample was taken from a study of OX40 agonist ivuxolimab in advanced cancers. About the investigation overall: Ivuxolimab, which targeted the costimulatory receptor OX40 (CD134), was an agonistic, fully human IgG2 monoclonal antibody. Partial responses occurred in three dose-escalation patients: two with cutaneous melanoma and one with hepatocellular carcinoma. Prior anti-PD-1, anti-PD-L1 or anti-CTLA-4 therapy was permitted, and approximately 40% of dose-escalation patients had received checkpoint inhibitors. Among the 52 dose-escalation patients, some 20 had hepatocellular carcinoma, 15 or so melanoma, 9 renal cell carcinoma and 9 head and neck cancer. The point of sequencing TCRbeta in the periphery was to test whether ivuxolimab changed TCR sequence diversity and drove clonal T-cell expansion. In the dose-escalation cohort, about four fifths of patients were male, and the mean age was 60 years with a range of roughly 20 to 79. Intravenous ivuxolimab was administered to patients every 2 weeks at six dose levels: 0.01, 0.1, 0.3, 1.5, 3 and 10 mg/kg. The paper covers the monotherapy dose-escalation part of the phase I ivuxolimab trial, which included N ≈ 50 patients.

V sheds 1 base and J sheds 4 bases, leaving 10 bases between their ends. The CDR3 holds 14 amino acids from the cysteine to the phenylalanine. The only DNA kept is the CDR3, 42 bases in frame from the first base. Based on the germline V gene, the CDR1 and CDR2 sequences are SGDLS and YYNGEE. Beyond this particular receptor, the publication reports: Antigen specificity was not determined for the clonally expanded peripheral T cells. After ivuxolimab, CD8+ T cells had more expanded clones than CD4+ T cells on average. Partial responders in the 0.1-3.0 mg/kg groups had among the lowest normalized peripheral clonal expansion, especially among CD8+ T cells. At doses of 0.1 to 3.0 mg/kg, clonal expansion of both CD4+ and CD8+ blood T cells was observed from baseline to week 6. Low levels of normalized T-cell clonal expansion were also seen in some nonresponding patients.

The chain is assembled from TRBV9 and TRBJ2-3; confidence is insufficient to name the D gene. The specimen comprised CD4+ or CD8+ T cells sorted from blood, sampled in a trial of the OX40 agonist ivuxolimab. The clonotype was recovered from an adult with an advanced solid tumor such as melanoma, head and neck, liver or kidney cancer. The CDR3 reads CASSVWASPDTQYF. The sequenced DNA is TGTGCCAGCAGCGTATGGGCTTCCCCAGATACGCAGTATTTT.